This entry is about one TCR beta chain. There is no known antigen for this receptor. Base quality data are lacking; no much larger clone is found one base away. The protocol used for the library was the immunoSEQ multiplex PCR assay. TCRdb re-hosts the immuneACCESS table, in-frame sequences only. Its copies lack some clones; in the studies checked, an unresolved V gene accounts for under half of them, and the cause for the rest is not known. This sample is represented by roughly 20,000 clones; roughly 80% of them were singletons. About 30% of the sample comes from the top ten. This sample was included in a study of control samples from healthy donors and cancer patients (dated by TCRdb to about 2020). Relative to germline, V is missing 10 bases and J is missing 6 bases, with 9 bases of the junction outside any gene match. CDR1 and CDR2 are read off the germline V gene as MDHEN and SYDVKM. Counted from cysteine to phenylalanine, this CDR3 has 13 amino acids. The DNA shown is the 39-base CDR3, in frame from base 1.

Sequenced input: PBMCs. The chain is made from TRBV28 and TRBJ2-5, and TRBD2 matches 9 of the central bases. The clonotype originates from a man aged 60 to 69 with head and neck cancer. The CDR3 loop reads CATLAGNDKTQYF. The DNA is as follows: TGTGCCACCCTAGCGGGAAATGATAAGACCCAGTACTTC. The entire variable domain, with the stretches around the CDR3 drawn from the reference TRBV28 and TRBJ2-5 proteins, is DVKVTQSSRYLVKRTGEKVFLECVQDMDHENMFWYRQDPGLGLRLIYFSYDVKMKEKGDIPEGYSVSREKKERFSLILESASTNQTSMYLCATLAGNDKTQYFGPGTRLLVL.